These 19 T cell receptor beta chains came from one sample sequenced in a study of tumor-infiltrating lymphocytes in primary liver carcinoma. A constant-region primer served to make TCR beta cDNA from roughly 460 ng total RNA. For TCR beta, libraries were produced by three nested multiplex PCR rounds using slightly modified ARM-PCR. TRBV1-TRBV30 forward primers paired with a C-beta reverse primer drove the first two PCR rounds, about 9 cycles each. TCRdb processed the multiplex PCR reads anew with MiXCR; each CDR3 protein has one entry. This sample yields some 320,000 distinct CDR3 sequences, of which approximately 65% are seen a single time; more than 8.5% belongs to the top ten. Germline DNA was also extracted, and blood RNA was taken from unsorted whole blood. Sequencing was done on a sample of peripheral blood. These receptors all stem from a man aged 40-50 years with primary liver carcinoma and hepatitis B virus infection.

Concerning this clonotype itself: This may come from a read error, since a much larger clone is one base off. V gene TRBV4-1 combines with J gene TRBJ2-7; perhaps TRBD1 as D (5 bases). The CDR3 is made up of 15 amino acids. The germline V gene encodes CDR1 MGHRA and CDR2 YSYEKL. In DNA form, the CDR3 reads TGCGCCAGCAGCCAAGATCCAGGGATCTCCTACGAGCAGCACTTC. It is translated as CASSQDPGISYEQHF.

As concerns this clonotype: With a much larger clone just one base away, this may be a read error. The chain couples TRBV4-2 to TRBJ2-3; D is perhaps TRBD2 (7 bases). This CDR3 comprises 15 residues. The germline gives CDR1 LGHNA, CDR2 YNFKEQ. This CDR3 is CASSQGDTSGDTQFF. Written as DNA, the CDR3 is TGTGCCAGCAGCCAAGGGGACACGAGCGGGGATACGCAGTTTTTT.

About this clonotype itself: A read error may produce the germline difference seen at one junction end. The V and J genes are TRBV11-2 and TRBJ1-5; D is perhaps TRBD1 (5 bases). Germline V CDR1 and CDR2: SGHAT, FQNNGV. This CDR3 contains 13 residues. The CDR3 is CASSLRGDQTQHF. CDR3 nucleotides: TGTGCTAGCAGCTTAAGGGGCGATCAGACCCAGCATTTT.

V usage is TRBV7-9 and J usage is TRBJ2-3; no clear D gene. In germline, CDR1 is SEHNR, CDR2 FQNEAQ (reference sequence). Trimming pared 1 base from V and 2 bases from J, leaving 7 bases between. The CDR3 sequence is 14 residues long. The CDR3 reads CASSLDQYTDTQYF. CDR3 bases: TGTGCCAGCAGCTTAGACCAATACACAGATACGCAGTATTTT.

A remark on this clonotype: One end of the junction is discordant with germline, which a read error may explain. The chain joins TRBV11-1 to TRBJ2-3, with 7 bases matching TRBD1. The CDR3 length is 15 residues. Germline CDR1 and CDR2: SGHAT and FQDESV (reference sequence). The CDR3: CASSLGARGSDTEYF. CDR3 coding DNA: TGTGCCAGCAGCTTAGGAGCCAGGGGGTCAGATACGGAGTATTTT.

This clonotype occurred many times. The genes are TRBV6-1 and TRBJ2-5; D gene uncertain. Trimming stripped 5 bases from V and 5 bases from J, with 18 bases between. Germline V gives CDR1 MNHNS, CDR2 SASEGT. The CDR3 totals 15 residues. The CDR3 loop reads CASSPSRVVVETQYF. The CDR3 DNA is TGTGCCAGCAGTCCTTCCCGGGTGGTTGTGGAGACCCAGTACTTC.

This clonotype was recorded many times. The V call is TRBV6-2 or TRBV6-3, the J call TRBJ1-5; D unclear. With 3 bases removed from V and 5 bases from J, the gap between germline ends came to 11 bases. Germline loops: CDR1 MNHEY, CDR2 SVGEGT. The CDR3 runs 14 residues. CDR3 coding DNA: TGTGCCAGCAGTTATGGCGGCAGTTATCAGCCCCAGCATTTT. Translating it yields CASSYGGSYQPQHF.

There are many counts of this clonotype. The V gene is TRBV6-1, the J gene TRBJ2-1; the match to TRBD2 covers 8 bases. This CDR3 has 15 residues. J lost 7 bases, V lost 2 bases, and 7 bases had no gene match. Germline V gives CDR1 MNHNS, CDR2 SASEGT. CDR3 DNA sequence: TGTGCCAGCAGTGAAATTACGGGAGGGTGGAATGAGCAGTTCTTC. As protein: CASSEITGGWNEQFF.

Comment on this clonotype: Mismatch with germline at one junction end may stem from a read error. The chain's CDR3 is CSVPENQETQYF. CDR3 coding DNA: TGTAGCGTTCCGGAGAACCAAGAGACCCAGTACTTC. The gene calls are TRBV29-1 and TRBJ2-5, with D maybe TRBD2 (5 bases). The CDR3 consists of 12 residues. Germline lookup yields CDR1 SQVTM and CDR2 ANQGSEA. The variable domain in full, completed from reference TRBV29-1 and TRBJ2-5, reads SAVISQKPSRDICQRGTSLTIQCQVDSQVTMMFWYRQQPGQSLTLIATANQGSEATYESGFVIDKFPISRPNLTFSTLTVSNMSPEDSSIYLCSVPENQETQYFGPGTRLLVL.

The J gene is TRBJ1-2, the V gene TRBV5-5, with a tentative D call TRBD1 (6 bases). CDR3 length: 16 residues. Germline CDR1 SGHKS, CDR2 YYEKEE (reference sequence). The germline V and J ends were trimmed by 0 bases and 6 bases, with 18 bases remaining between them. For the CDR3, the DNA is TGTGCCAGCAGCTTGGCCCCGACTGGGACAAACCATGGCTACACCTTC. Translation: CASSLAPTGTNHGYTF.

Turning to this clonotype: At one end the junction does not follow the germline gene, possibly because of a read error. The rearrangement uses TRBV28 and TRBJ2-5; D gene uncertain. Germline CDR1 and CDR2: MDHEN and SYDVKM. The CDR3 runs to 14 residues. The CDR3 DNA is TGTGCCAGCAGTACCCTGGCAGGAAAAGAGATCCAGTACTTC. Encoded protein: CASSTLAGKEIQYF.

On this clonotype itself: It may be a read error: a sequence one base away is much more abundant. V is TRBV6-1 and J is TRBJ2-3; D not resolved. This CDR3 has 14 residues. The V gene's germline CDR1 is MNHNS and CDR2 SASEGT. The CDR3 sequence is CVSSEANWSDTQYF. The CDR3 DNA follows: TGTGTCAGCAGTGAAGCGAATTGGTCAGATACGCAGTATTTT.

Regarding this clonotype: A much bigger clone sits one base away, suggesting this may be a read error. The CDR3 region has the DNA TGTGCCGGCATTGGATCAGGGATTCAGCCCCAGCATTTT. It yields the protein CAGIGSGIQPQHF. The chain carries TRBV6-5 and TRBJ1-5; D is perhaps TRBD1 (5 bases). Germline CDR1 is MNHEY and CDR2 is SVGAGI. The CDR3 loop spans 13 amino acids. Trimming pared 11 bases from V and 6 bases from J, leaving 17 bases between.

As concerns this clonotype: Sequence at one end of the junction differs from germline and may be a read error. The chain uses TRBV4-3 and TRBJ1-1; TRBD1 is a possible D gene (6 bases). Germline CDR1 is LGHNA and CDR2 is YSLEER. The CDR3 is made up of 15 amino acids. CDR3 sequence reads: CASNQHRDTNTEAFF. CDR3 in DNA: TGCGCCAGCAACCAACACCGGGACACGAACACTGAAGCTTTCTTT.

Concerning this clonotype itself: One end of the junction varies from germline; a read error may be responsible. V gene TRBV4-2 combines with J gene TRBJ1-5; D perhaps matches TRBD1 (5 bases). CDR3 length equals 14 residues. CDR1 and CDR2 (germline): LGHNA, YNFKEQ. CDR3 DNA: TGTGTCAGCAGCCAAGATTGGGGCGGTCAGCCCCAGCATTTT. The encoded protein is CVSSQDWGGQPQHF.

Comment on this clonotype: A clone one base away is much larger, so this may be a read error. The chain joins TRBV15 to TRBJ1-1; D is undetermined. This CDR3 comprises 14 residues. Per germline, CDR1 LNHNV and CDR2 YYDKDF (reference sequence). The CDR3 DNA reads as TGTGCCACCAGCGAACCGGGTCTGAAAACTGAAGCTTTCTTT. Its protein is CATSEPGLKTEAFF.

In regard to this clonotype: Just one base apart from a much larger clone, this may be a read error. The rearrangement links TRBV6-1 to TRBJ1-2, with a weak D call TRBD1 (5 bases). In germline, CDR1 is MNHNS, CDR2 SASEGT. The CDR3 contains 17 residues. Trimming shortened V by 9 bases and J by 3 bases, and 26 bases separated the two germline ends. The CDR3 reads CARPREQGGNRDYGYTF. The CDR3, as DNA: TGTGCCAGGCCCAGGGAACAAGGCGGCAACCGGGACTATGGCTACACCTTC.

This clonotype was observed a few times. The rearrangement joins TRBV28 to TRBJ2-4; a possible D gene is TRBD1 (6 bases). Germline CDR1 and CDR2: MDHEN and SYDVKM. The CDR3 sequence is 15 residues long. Trimming removed 0 bases at V and 7 bases at J, with 13 bases between. This CDR3 reads CASSLWGRQGNIQYF. CDR3 nucleotides: TGTGCCAGCAGTTTATGGGGTCGGCAGGGGAACATTCAGTACTTC.

As to this clonotype: A much larger clone differs by one base, so this may be a read error. The conserved final phenylalanine or tryptophan is absent from the CDR3, which likely points to a read error. This sequence joins TRBV10-3 and TRBJ2-1; either TRBD1 or TRBD2 may fit D (6 bases each). Germline V lookup: CDR1 ENHRY, CDR2 SYGVKD. This CDR3 is built from 11 residues. V lost 11 bases, J lost 9 bases, and 14 bases lay in between. The CDR3 DNA reads TGTGCCGCCCAAGGGGGGTTTGAGCAGTTCTTA. This encodes CAAQGGFEQFL.